The 32 T cell receptor beta chains below were found in one sample sequenced in a study of human T cells and chemical hapten exposure. TCRdb independently ran MiXCR on the RACE reads; one entry per CDR3 protein. The data show approximately 73,000 distinct CDR3 sequences, 10% to 13% seen once. Time point of the sample: patch test 1, 2 weeks after DPC sensitization. Indicated treatment: therapeutic diphenylcyclopropenone sensitization with weekly scalp DPC. Sequences were derived from whole blood, sampled in connection with sensitization to the hapten diphenylcyclopropenone (DPC). These receptor sequences come from a woman in her fifties or sixties with alopecia areata. Some clones in this sample may be carry-over from other donors' samples.

This clonotype was seen a handful of times. The V call is TRBV12-3 or TRBV12-4, the J call TRBJ1-6; D unclear. Trimming removed 7 bases at V and 0 bases at J, with 10 bases between. This CDR3 contains 15 residues. The CDR3 nucleotides are TGTGCCAGCACCCTACATGCCTCCTATAATTCACCCCTCCACTTT. Protein product: CASTLHASYNSPLHF.

This clonotype occurred many times. This chain uses TRBV5-5 with TRBJ1-1, with D tentatively TRBD1 (6 bases). Between the trimmed V and J ends, which lost 6 bases and 10 bases, there was a span of 13 bases. The CDR3 runs 11 residues. The germline V gene has CDR1 SGHKS and CDR2 YYEKEE (reference sequence). The CDR3 reads CASTHLGGAFF. The CDR3 nucleotides read TGTGCCAGCACCCACTTAGGGGGAGCTTTCTTT.

The rearrangement links TRBV20-1 to TRBJ2-1, with 9 bases lining up with TRBD2. The V segment lost 1 base and the J segment 6 bases; nucleotides outside the gene matches: 7. Germline CDR1 DFQATT, CDR2 SNEGSKA (reference sequence). The CDR3 is 15 residues long. The CDR3 spells CSARALAGVSNEQFF. The CDR3 nucleotides read TGCAGTGCTAGAGCATTAGCGGGAGTGAGCAATGAGCAGTTCTTC.

This clonotype was counted many times. The chain links TRBV21-1 to TRBJ2-3; TRBD2 is taken as the D call from the table, unchecked against the DNA. TRBV21-1 is marked as a pseudogene. The CDR3 covers 20 residues. CDR3 DNA sequence: TGTGCCAGCAGCAAAGGGCCCTCACCAGGCGGGCCTACTACATCAGATACGCAGTATTTT. It yields the protein CASSKGPSPGGPTTSDTQYF.

The chain combines TRBV15 with TRBJ2-7, with unresolved D. CDR1 LNHNV and CDR2 YYDKDF come from the germline V gene (reference sequence). This CDR3 has 15 residues. V was pared by 1 base and J by 5 bases, with 15 bases between. The CDR3 spells CATSRVGSTTHEQYF. The DNA of the CDR3 is TGTGCCACCAGCAGAGTGGGTAGCACGACCCACGAGCAGTACTTC.

The J gene is TRBJ2-1, the V gene TRBV28; the D gene could be TRBD1 or TRBD2 (5 bases each). The germline V gene has CDR1 MDHEN and CDR2 SYDVKM. The CDR3 has 14 residues. Trimming cost V 5 bases and J 4 bases, with 12 bases left between them. In DNA, the CDR3 is TGTGCCAGCAGTGCCCCCGGGGCGTACAATGAGCAGTTCTTC. Its protein product is CASSAPGAYNEQFF.

In this sample, this clonotype turned up many times. The rearrangement links TRBV20-1 to TRBJ2-3; no definite D call. Germline V gives CDR1 DFQATT, CDR2 SNEGSKA (reference sequence). Trimming cost V 0 bases and J 1 base, with 11 bases left between them. This CDR3 region has 15 residues. Here the CDR3 reads CSARDMGRGTDTQYF. Written as DNA, the CDR3 is TGCAGTGCTAGAGATATGGGAAGGGGCACAGATACGCAGTATTTT.

The chain uses TRBV28 and TRBJ2-1, with 8 bases fitting TRBD1. Germline trimming cut 2 bases from V and 9 bases from J; bases unmatched to any gene: 6. The CDR3 sequence is 14 residues long. Germline V lookup: CDR1 MDHEN, CDR2 SYDVKM. DNA of the CDR3: TGTGCCAGCAGTTTAAGGACAGGGTCGCGTGAGCAGTTCTTC. This encodes CASSLRTGSREQFF. Full variable domain (outside the CDR3, taken from reference TRBV28 and TRBJ2-1): DVKVTQSSRYLVKRTGEKVFLECVQDMDHENMFWYRQDPGLGLRLIYFSYDVKMKEKGDIPEGYSVSREKKERFSLILESASTNQTSMYLCASSLRTGSREQFFGPGTRLTVL.

Here the CDR3 DNA reads TGTGCCAGCAGTGCTTTTGGGATGGGGGGCTTGAACACTGAAGCTTTCTTT. It encodes CASSAFGMGGLNTEAFF. This chain joins TRBV2 and TRBJ1-1; D possibly corresponds to TRBD1 (6 bases). Germline-derived CDR1 and CDR2 are SNHLY and FYNNEI. Trimming removed 4 bases at V and 0 bases at J, with 18 bases between. The CDR3 totals 17 residues.

The CDR3 here is CSVDRDEGAKNIQYF. In nucleotides, the CDR3 is TGCAGCGTTGATCGGGATGAGGGGGCCAAAAACATTCAGTACTTC. V usage is TRBV29-1 and J usage is TRBJ2-4, with D perhaps matching TRBD1 or TRBD2 (5 bases each). Germline assignment: CDR1 SQVTM and CDR2 ANQGSEA. Trimming pared 3 bases from V and 1 base from J, leaving 13 bases between. The CDR3 sequence is 15 residues long.

This clonotype was picked up a small number of times. This chain joins TRBV12-3 or TRBV12-4 and TRBJ2-5; D not resolved. This CDR3 has 14 residues. Trimming took 1 base from V and 7 from J, leaving 13 bases between them. The CDR3 region is CASSLGPSQRTQYF. The CDR3 DNA reads TGTGCCAGCAGTTTAGGCCCGTCGCAGCGGACCCAGTACTTC.

There are a few counts of this clonotype. The chain uses TRBV23-1 and TRBJ1-4; D remains unclear. TRBV23-1 is an ORF, and what it does is uncertain. The CDR3 runs 12 residues. V gave up 3 bases and J gave up 7 bases, with 6 bases separating them. The DNA for the CDR3 is TGCGCCAGCAGTCAGGGCCTTGAAAAACTGTTTTTT. Protein sequence: CASSQGLEKLFF.

This clonotype turned up a few times. The rearrangement uses TRBV6-2 or TRBV6-3 and TRBJ2-7; the match to TRBD2 covers 7 bases. J was trimmed by 3 bases and V by 6 bases; bases with no gene match: 14. The CDR3 consists of 16 residues. The germline CDR1 and CDR2 sequences are MNHEY and SVGEGT. CDR3 residues: CASSYPSREMRYEQYF. In nucleotides, the CDR3 is TGTGCCAGCAGCTACCCCTCGCGGGAGATGCGCTACGAGCAGTACTTC.

This clonotype has just a few counts. The gene calls are TRBV2 and TRBJ2-2, with D perhaps matching TRBD2 (5 bases). Per the germline V gene, CDR1 is SNHLY and CDR2 is FYNNEI. CDR3 size: 14 residues. V was pared by 6 bases and J by 5 bases, with 13 bases between. CDR3 in DNA: TGTGCCAGCAGCGGGGTGCATGGGACCGGGGAGCTGTTTTTT. This encodes CASSGVHGTGELFF.

In its sample, this clonotype was seen a few times. The CDR3 nucleotides read TGTGCCAGCAGCAGACCCCGGACTAGCGGGGTCACCTACGAGCAGTACTTC. Amino acids: CASSRPRTSGVTYEQYF. V usage is TRBV7-2 and J usage is TRBJ2-7; 12 bases map to TRBD2. The CDR3 is 17 amino acids. Germline CDR1 is SGHTA and CDR2 is FQGNSA. Trimming at V came to 5 bases and at J to 2 bases, leaving 10 bases not matched to a gene.

This clonotype has a handful of counts. The gene calls are TRBV12-3 or TRBV12-4 and TRBJ2-2; no clear D gene. V dropped 7 bases and J dropped 7 bases, with 13 bases sitting between them. The CDR3 is made up of 13 amino acids. CDR3 bases: TGTGCCAGCAACCAGGTCGCCCGCGGGGAGCTGTTTTTT. Translating gives CASNQVARGELFF.

At least ten counts were recorded for this clonotype. This chain joins TRBV12-3 or TRBV12-4 and TRBJ1-5; 7 bases fit TRBD1. This CDR3 comprises 17 residues. V shed 7 bases, J shed 0 bases, and the junction held 12 bases outside the gene matches. This chain's CDR3 is CASTLQGWRVSNQPQHF. CDR3 bases: TGTGCCAGCACCCTACAGGGGTGGCGTGTTAGCAATCAGCCCCAGCATTTT.

The chain employs TRBV12-3 or TRBV12-4 and TRBJ2-7, with TRBD2 matching 9 bases. The CDR3 is 15 residues long. J lost 4 bases, V lost 1 base, and 5 bases had no gene match. Here the CDR3 reads CASSLGGRAPYEQYF. For the CDR3, the DNA is TGTGCCAGCAGTTTAGGCGGGAGGGCCCCTTACGAGCAGTACTTC.

The sample holds many counts of this clonotype. V and J are TRBV27 and TRBJ1-3; D not resolved. This CDR3 is built from 17 residues. Germline-derived CDR1 and CDR2 are MNHEY and SMNVEV (reference sequence). Trimming pared 5 bases from V and 3 bases from J, leaving 20 bases between. This chain's CDR3 is CASSPRGGRGGGNTIYF. DNA of the CDR3: TGTGCCAGCAGTCCCCGTGGAGGGCGGGGAGGTGGAAACACCATATATTTT.

This clonotype was counted between two and nine times. The V call is TRBV29-1, the J call TRBJ1-2; a possible D gene is TRBD1 (6 bases). The CDR3 has 11 residues. Trimming pared 7 bases from V and 8 bases from J, leaving 14 bases between. Germline V gene data show CDR1 as SQVTM and CDR2 as ANQGSEA. The CDR3 DNA follows: TGCAGCGCCGCTTGGGGGCCGGGCTACACCTTC. It specifies CSAAWGPGYTF.

Remarks on this clonotype: Relative to the germline gene, one junction end is altered; a read error may explain this. V usage is TRBV20-1 and J usage is TRBJ2-4; TRBD2 might be the D (6 bases). Germline-derived CDR1 and CDR2 are DFQATT and SNEGSKA (reference sequence). The CDR3 length is 18 residues. The CDR3: CSARGEGGGLALGGIQYF. Here the CDR3 DNA reads TGTAGTGCTAGAGGAGAAGGAGGAGGTCTAGCCCTCGGGGGCATTCAGTACTTC.

This clonotype has a count of ten or more. The gene calls are TRBV28 and TRBJ2-1, with 8 nucleotides matching TRBD2. This CDR3 has 15 amino acids. CDR1 MDHEN and CDR2 SYDVKM come from the germline V gene. J gave up 8 bases and V 5 bases, and 11 bases lay outside the gene matches. In nucleotides, the CDR3 is TGTGCCAGCAGTCCCGCAGCGGGAGCTTCCCATGAGCAGTTCTTC. It is translated as CASSPAAGASHEQFF.

This chain connects TRBV2 to TRBJ1-6; no clear D. Looked up from germline, CDR1 is SNHLY and CDR2 is FYNNEI. CDR3 length equals 12 residues. V was trimmed by 10 bases and J by 5 bases, leaving 9 bases between them. CDR3 coding DNA: TGTGCCACCTCAGCCGATAATTCACCCCTCCACTTT. As protein: CATSADNSPLHF.

There are a few counts of this clonotype. The CDR3: CASSSNRDSGPKLFF. DNA for the CDR3: TGTGCCAGCAGTTCCAACCGGGACTCGGGGCCAAAACTGTTTTTT. V is TRBV7-2 and J is TRBJ1-4; possible D gene TRBD1, 5 bases. CDR1 is SGHTA and CDR2 is FQGNSA in the germline V gene. V lost 6 bases and J 10 bases, leaving 21 bases between the germline ends. The CDR3 contains 15 residues.

This clonotype was seen a few times. The rearrangement uses TRBV20-1 and TRBJ2-5, with 9 bases aligning to TRBD1. Germline V CDR1 and CDR2: DFQATT, SNEGSKA (reference sequence). This CDR3 contains 13 residues. Trimming removed 1 base from V and 5 bases from J; junction bases left unmatched: 2. This CDR3 is CSARAQGAETQYF. CDR3 bases: TGCAGTGCTAGAGCACAGGGGGCCGAGACCCAGTACTTC.

The rearrangement joins TRBV11-3 to TRBJ2-5; D may be TRBD1 or TRBD2 (6 bases each). CDR1 is SGHNT, CDR2 YENEEA, per germline. The V end lost 1 base, the J end lost 4 bases, and 16 bases lay between the germline ends. There are 16 residues in the CDR3. The CDR3 bases are TGTGCCAGCAGCTTAGTTCGGGAACAGGGAGGAGAGACCCAGTACTTC. Protein sequence: CASSLVREQGGETQYF.

This clonotype showed up just a few times. The gene calls are TRBV7-3 and TRBJ2-5; 8 bases align to TRBD2. The CDR3 runs 16 residues. Germline CDR1 reads SGHTA; CDR2 reads FQGTGA. With V trimmed by 5 bases and J by 2 bases, 10 bases remained unmatched. This chain's CDR3 is CASSPGGAGPQETQYF. CDR3 sequence (DNA): TGTGCCAGCAGCCCCGGGGGGGCCGGACCACAAGAGACCCAGTACTTC.

This sequence joins TRBV28 and TRBJ2-2; the D is unclear. The CDR3 covers 14 residues. CDR1 and CDR2 (germline): MDHEN, SYDVKM. The germline V and J ends were trimmed by 6 bases and 0 bases, with 8 bases remaining between them. CDR3 protein: CASSRGPNTGELFF. The CDR3, as DNA: TGTGCCAGCAGCCGTGGACCGAACACCGGGGAGCTGTTTTTT.

The sample holds a few counts of this clonotype. The chain is built from TRBV12-3 or TRBV12-4 and TRBJ1-5, with D perhaps TRBD1 (5 bases). The CDR3 extends over 15 amino acids. The V end lost 6 bases, the J end lost 3 bases, and 15 bases lay between the germline ends. The DNA for the CDR3 is TGTGCCAGCAGCAAGGGGTCGGGGAACAATCAGCCCCAGCATTTT. Amino acids: CASSKGSGNNQPQHF.

This clonotype was found many times. The chain is built from TRBV2 and TRBJ1-6; 8 bases align to TRBD1. V lost 7 bases and J lost 10; bases outside the gene matches: 9. The CDR3 runs 14 residues. Germline CDR1 reads SNHLY; CDR2 reads FYNNEI. CDR3 nucleotide sequence: TGTGCCAGCAACCCCGGGACAGGAATCTCACCCCTCCACTTT. Translated: CASNPGTGISPLHF.

The rearrangement links TRBV6-6 to TRBJ2-3; possibly TRBD1 for D (6 bases). V gave up 10 bases and J gave up 0 bases, with 8 bases separating them. CDR3 length: 12 amino acids. Germline V gene lookup returns CDR1 MNHNY and CDR2 SVGAGI (reference sequence). The CDR3 DNA is TGTGCCACGAGGGGGAGCACAGATACGCAGTATTTT. This sequence encodes CATRGSTDTQYF.

This clonotype was found many times. This chain joins TRBV18 and TRBJ1-1, with D unclear. Looked up from germline, CDR1 is KGHSH and CDR2 is LQKENI. Trimming cost V 4 bases and J 1 base, with 7 bases left between them. This CDR3 contains 13 residues. CDR3 in amino acids: CASSRTENTEAFF. CDR3 sequence (DNA): TGTGCCAGCTCACGCACAGAGAACACTGAAGCTTTCTTT.